These 6 T cell receptor beta chains share one sample of origin, sequenced in a study of lymphopenia after photon versus proton radiotherapy. The data were produced by immunoSEQ multiplex PCR, yet TCRdb's version contains in-frame clones alone and is incomplete. The table includes some 29,000 clones, roughly four fifths detected once. The sample here was peripheral blood, taken from a patient treated with photon-based radiotherapy. These TCRs come from a man aged 50 or older with gastric cancer.

This clone was picked up a small number of times. This chain links TRBV5-6 with TRBJ2-5; TRBD2 might be the D (6 bases). Germline lookup yields CDR1 SGHDT and CDR2 YYEEEE. Trimming removed 4 bases from V and 5 bases from J, with 15 bases in between. The CDR3 spans 14 residues. The CDR3 coding sequence is TGTGCCAGCAGCAAGCCCGATGGAGGGGAGACCCAGTACTTC. Protein sequence: CASSKPDGGETQYF.

The CDR3: CASSFSETGNTIYF. In nucleotides, the CDR3 is TGTGCCAGCAGCTTTTCAGAGACTGGAAACACCATATATTTT. This sequence joins TRBV11-2 and TRBJ1-3; no clear D. V was cut by 3 bases and J by 2 bases, with 8 bases left in between. Germline loops: CDR1 SGHAT, CDR2 FQNNGV. CDR3 size: 14 residues.

The V gene is TRBV2, the J gene TRBJ2-5; a possible D gene is TRBD1 (5 bases). The assigned J gene may be wrong: the sequence end matches TRBJ2-7 better. The length of the CDR3 is 16 residues. Germline V gives CDR1 SNHLY, CDR2 FYNNEI. The CDR3 DNA is TGTGCCAGCAGGGAATACAGCAGGGTAAATCGCTACGAGCAGTACTTC. It is translated as CASREYSRVNRYEQYF.

This chain uses TRBV28 with TRBJ1-6; 7 positions agree with TRBD1. J gave up 8 bases and V 2 bases, and 3 bases lay outside the gene matches. Germline V CDR1 and CDR2: MDHEN, SYDVKM. This CDR3 region has 14 residues. The CDR3 sequence is CASSLRTGDSPLHF. CDR3 DNA: TGTGCCAGCAGTTTAAGGACAGGTGATTCACCCCTCCACTTT.

The rearrangement uses TRBV2 and TRBJ2-7, with unresolved D. The CDR3 has 14 amino acids. Trimming left V 3 bases short and J 3 bases short, with 12 bases between. Germline V gene data show CDR1 as SNHLY and CDR2 as FYNNEI. The CDR3 bases are TGTGCCAGCAGTGATCGAGACACCCTCTACGAGCAGTACTTC. Encoded protein: CASSDRDTLYEQYF.

The CDR3 DNA follows: TGCAGCGTTGAAGGGCAGGGTAGTAGGGGTGAAGCTTTCTTT. It encodes CSVEGQGSRGEAFF. The rearrangement joins TRBV29-1 to TRBJ1-1; D might be TRBD1 (5 bases). The CDR3 is made up of 14 amino acids. Trimming removed 1 base from V and 7 bases from J, with 16 bases in between. CDR1 and CDR2 from the germline V gene are SQVTM and ANQGSEA. Looking up the rest from reference TRBV29-1 and TRBJ1-1 gives the full variable domain: SAVISQKPSRDICQRGTSLTIQCQVDSQVTMMFWYRQQPGQSLTLIATANQGSEATYESGFVIDKFPISRPNLTFSTLTVSNMSPEDSSIYLCSVEGQGSRGEAFFGQGTRLTVV.